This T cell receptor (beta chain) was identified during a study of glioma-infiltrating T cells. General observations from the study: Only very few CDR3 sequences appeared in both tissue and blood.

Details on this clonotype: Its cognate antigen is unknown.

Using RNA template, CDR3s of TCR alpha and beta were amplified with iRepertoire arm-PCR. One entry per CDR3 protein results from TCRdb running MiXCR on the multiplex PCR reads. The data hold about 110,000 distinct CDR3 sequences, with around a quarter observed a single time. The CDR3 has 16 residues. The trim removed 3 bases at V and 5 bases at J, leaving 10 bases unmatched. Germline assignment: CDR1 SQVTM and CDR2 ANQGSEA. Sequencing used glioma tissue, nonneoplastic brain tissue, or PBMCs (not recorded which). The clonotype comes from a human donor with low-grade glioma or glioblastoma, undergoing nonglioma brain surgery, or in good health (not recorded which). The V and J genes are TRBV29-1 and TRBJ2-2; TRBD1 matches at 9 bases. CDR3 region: CSVESTGTGWTGELFF. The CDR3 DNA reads TGCAGCGTTGAGTCTACCGGGACAGGGTGGACCGGGGAGCTGTTTTTT.